The sequence of this T cell receptor beta chain was determined in a study of T-cell memory formation after mild COVID-19. TCRdb reprocessed the 5' RACE reads via MiXCR and lists one record per CDR3 protein. The data contain around 300,000 distinct CDR3 sequences, roughly 13% of them singletons. Between the trimmed V and J ends, which lost 1 base and 3 bases, there was a span of 4 bases. Germline V gives CDR1 DFQATT, CDR2 SNEGSKA (reference sequence). This CDR3 has 11 amino acids. This chain joins TRBV20-1 and TRBJ2-7; D call uncertain. Sequencing was done on a sample of PBMCs or a T cell subset sorted from them (not recorded which). The sequence was collected from a young man who had mild COVID-19 (a few samples of this study predate the infection). Cell type and time point are not known. This chain's CDR3 is CSARVGYEQYV. The CDR3 coding sequence is TGCAGTGCTAGAGTTGGCTACGAGCAGTACGTC.